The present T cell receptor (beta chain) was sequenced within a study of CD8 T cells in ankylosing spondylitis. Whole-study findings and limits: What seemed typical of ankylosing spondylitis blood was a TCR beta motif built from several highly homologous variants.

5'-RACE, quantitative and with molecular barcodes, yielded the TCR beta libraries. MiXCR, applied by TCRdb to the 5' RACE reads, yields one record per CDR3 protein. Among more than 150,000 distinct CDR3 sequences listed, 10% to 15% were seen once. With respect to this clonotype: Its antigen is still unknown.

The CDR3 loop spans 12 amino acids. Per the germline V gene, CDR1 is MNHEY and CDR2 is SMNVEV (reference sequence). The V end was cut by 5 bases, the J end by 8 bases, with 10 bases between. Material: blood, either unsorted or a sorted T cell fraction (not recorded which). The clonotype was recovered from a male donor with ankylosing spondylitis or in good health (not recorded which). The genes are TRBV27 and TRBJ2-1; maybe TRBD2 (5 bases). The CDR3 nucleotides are TGTGCCAGCAGTCCGAGGGTTGATGAGCAGTTCTTC. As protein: CASSPRVDEQFF.